These T cell receptor beta chains were read from a single sample in a study of beta chain features in type 1 diabetes. The protocol was immunoSEQ multiplex PCR, while the TCRdb copy is restricted to in-frame clones and leaves out a portion. The sample carries hundreds of thousands of clones, approximately 31% recorded once. The sample was naive CD4+ T cells from blood. The receptors derive from a man aged 18 to 29 in good health. Each CDR3 is given with its conserved first and last residue. The D gene is left open where the match is weak. Some rows mark clone size as missing; the rest say once, few, many or name a class of expanded clone.

clone size,V gene,D gene,J gene,CDR3 protein,CDR3 DNA
NA,TRBV7-2,TRBD2,TRBJ2-3,CASSLDRVRAGTDTQYF,TGTGCCAGCAGCTTAGACCGGGTCAGAGCGGGGACAGATACGCAGTATTTT
once,TRBV11-2,TRBD2,TRBJ2-7,CASSSLAGTYEQYF,TGTGCCAGCAGCTCACTAGCGGGGACCTACGAGCAGTACTTC
once,TRBV7-9,NA,TRBJ2-3,CASSFSPPTWGTDTQYF,TGTGCCAGCAGCTTTTCTCCACCGACCTGGGGCACAGATACGCAGTATTTT
few,TRBV25-1,NA,TRBJ2-3,CASTRGANRLSTDTQYF,TGTGCCAGCACCCGGGGAGCTAACCGACTTAGCACAGATACGCAGTATTTT
NA,TRBV7-9,NA,TRBJ1-2,CASSLTGNNYGYTF,TGTGCCAGCAGCTTAACAGGAAATAACTATGGCTACACCTTC
NA,TRBV28,NA,TRBJ2-7,CASSYGGGEQYF,TGTGCCAGCAGTTATGGGGGCGGCGAGCAGTACTTC
NA,TRBV30,NA,TRBJ1-2,CAWSSGPLGGYTF,TGTGCCTGGAGTTCCGGGCCTCTGGGTGGCTACACCTTC
few,TRBV30,NA,TRBJ2-3,CAWNPTGDRQYF,TGTGCCTGGAATCCAACGGGGGACAGGCAGTATTTT
few,TRBV4-1,NA,TRBJ2-5,CASSNKDWQERGRTQYF,TGCGCCAGCAGCAACAAGGACTGGCAGGAGCGAGGACGGACCCAGTACTTC
few,TRBV7-2,NA,TRBJ2-4,CASSPRGVRNIQYF,TGTGCCAGCAGCCCCAGGGGGGTGAGGAACATTCAGTACTTC
few,TRBV29-1,NA,TRBJ1-3,CSATGGHGNTIYF,TGCAGCGCAACGGGGGGGCATGGAAACACCATATATTTT
NA,TRBV29-1,NA,TRBJ2-7,CSVGDGSYEQYF,TGCAGCGTTGGGGACGGCTCCTACGAGCAGTACTTC
NA,TRBV4-2,TRBD2,TRBJ2-1,CASSPGRLAGGSANEQFF,TGTGCCAGCAGCCCAGGTAGACTAGCGGGAGGGTCGGCCAATGAGCAGTTCTTC